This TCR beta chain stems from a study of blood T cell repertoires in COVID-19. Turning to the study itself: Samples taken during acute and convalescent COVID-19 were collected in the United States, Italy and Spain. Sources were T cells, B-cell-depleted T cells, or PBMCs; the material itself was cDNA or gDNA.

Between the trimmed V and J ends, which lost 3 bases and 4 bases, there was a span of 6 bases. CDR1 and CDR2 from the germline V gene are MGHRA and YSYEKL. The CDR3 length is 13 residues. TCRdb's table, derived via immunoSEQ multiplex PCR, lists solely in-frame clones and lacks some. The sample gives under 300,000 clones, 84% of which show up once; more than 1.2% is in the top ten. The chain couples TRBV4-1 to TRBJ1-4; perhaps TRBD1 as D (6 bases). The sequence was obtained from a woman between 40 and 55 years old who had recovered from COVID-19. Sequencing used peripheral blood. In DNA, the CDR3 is TGCGCCAGCAGCCAGGACAGTAATGAAAAACTGTTTTTT. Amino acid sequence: CASSQDSNEKLFF.